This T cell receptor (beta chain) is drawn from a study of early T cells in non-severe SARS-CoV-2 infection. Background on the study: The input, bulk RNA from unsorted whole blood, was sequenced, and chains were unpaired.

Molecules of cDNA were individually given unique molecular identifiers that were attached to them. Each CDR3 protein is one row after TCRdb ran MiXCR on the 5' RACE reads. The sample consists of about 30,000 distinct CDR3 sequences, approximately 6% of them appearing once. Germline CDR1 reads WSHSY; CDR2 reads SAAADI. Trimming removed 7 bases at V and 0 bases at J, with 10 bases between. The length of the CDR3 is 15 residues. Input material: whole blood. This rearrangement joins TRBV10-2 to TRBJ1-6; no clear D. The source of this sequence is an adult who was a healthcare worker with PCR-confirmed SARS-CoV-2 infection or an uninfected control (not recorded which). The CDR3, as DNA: TGCGCCAGCACTACCGGGAACTCCTATAATTCACCCCTCCACTTT. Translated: CASTTGNSYNSPLHF.